The clone carrying this T cell receptor (beta chain) has a handful of counts. What it binds is not known. The germline V gene has CDR1 SGHDN and CDR2 FVKESK. Trimming stripped 1 base from V and 7 bases from J, with 10 bases between. The CDR3 sequence is 14 residues long. This record comes from a study of T cell repertoires in cytomegalovirus infection. Overall study: An indication of both CMV infection and matching HLA type came from public TCR beta signatures.

TCRdb re-called the reads through MiXCR, storing one row per CDR3 protein. The sample includes approximately 500,000 distinct CDR3 sequences, about 15% seen only once; the top ten take roughly a quarter. Overall study findings and caveats: Cumulative frequency (of public TCR beta family members) identified carriers of CMV plus the relevant HLA.

The chain uses TRBV14 and TRBJ2-2; D ambiguous. Sequences were obtained from CD8+ T cells from PBMCs. The receptor comes from a human donor in good health (CMV status not recorded). Some clones in this sample may be carry-over from other donors' samples. The CDR3 spells CASSQVSLGGELFF. For the CDR3, the DNA is TGTGCCAGCAGCCAAGTAAGCCTCGGCGGGGAGCTGTTTTTT.